The entry below gives a single T cell receptor beta chain sequence along with its context. Primers included in the PCR were 60 Vbeta and 13 Jbeta primers. Method: immunoSEQ multiplex PCR; TCRdb's copy keeps in-frame clones and lacks some. This sample contains some 150,000 clones. V gave up 4 bases and J gave up 1 base, with 14 bases separating them. Germline CDR1 is SGHRS and CDR2 is YFSETQ. This CDR3 has 15 amino acids. This entry is derived from a study of cytomegalovirus exposure and HLA in healthy donors. Sequenced sample: PBMCs. The chain employs TRBV5-1 and TRBJ1-1; D gene unclear. The source is a man between 35 and 55 years old in good health and CMV-seronegative. This chain's CDR3 is CASSLGGSGNTEAFF. For the CDR3, the DNA is TGCGCCAGCAGCCTGGGAGGTAGCGGGAACACTGAAGCTTTCTTT. The full variable domain, in which reference TRBV5-1 and TRBJ1-1 provide the parts outside the CDR3, is KAGVTQTPRYLIKTRGQQVTLSCSPISGHRSVSWYQQTPGQGLQFLFEYFSETQRNKGNFPGRFSGRQFSNSRSEMNVSTLELGDSALYLCASSLGGSGNTEAFFGQGTRLTVV.